This paragraph covers one TCR beta chain sequence. Its antigen is not known. Coverage ceases 3 residues before the CDR3 finishes, and the germline J gene fills in the end. These data come from a study of T cells in women clearing cervical HPV infection. Background on the study: Case blood drawn at lesion detection; control blood after infection cleared.

The data were produced by immunoSEQ multiplex PCR, yet TCRdb's version contains in-frame clones alone and is incomplete. This sample's table reports 20,000 or so clones. Germline CDR1 reads SNHLY; CDR2 reads FYNNEI. The CDR3 is 16 amino acids. The study, taken as a whole, reports: Repertoire richness, not evenness, was significantly elevated in CIN3+ cases versus controls.

The specimen sequenced was blood buffy coat. This chain connects TRBV2 to TRBJ2-4, with 9 bases fitting TRBD1. This clonotype originated in a woman between 18 and 75 years old with a cervical HPV16 infection that either progressed to CIN3+ or cleared (not recorded which). The CDR3 sequence is CASTPTLTGGAYGQYF. CDR3 DNA (partial): TGTGCCAGCACTCCCACCCTGACAGGGGGGGCTTATGGT.